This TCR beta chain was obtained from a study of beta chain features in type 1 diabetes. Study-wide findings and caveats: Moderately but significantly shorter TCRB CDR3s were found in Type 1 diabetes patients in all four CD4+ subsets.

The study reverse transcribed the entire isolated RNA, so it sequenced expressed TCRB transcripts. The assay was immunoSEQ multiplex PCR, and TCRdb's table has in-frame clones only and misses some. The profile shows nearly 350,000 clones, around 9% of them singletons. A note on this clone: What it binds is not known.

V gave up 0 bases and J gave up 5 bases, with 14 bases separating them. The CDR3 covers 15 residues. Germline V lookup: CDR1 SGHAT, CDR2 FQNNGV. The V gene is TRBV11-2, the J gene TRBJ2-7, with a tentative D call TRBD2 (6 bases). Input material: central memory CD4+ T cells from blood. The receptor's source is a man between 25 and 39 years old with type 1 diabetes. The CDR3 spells CASSLDGTSFHEQYF. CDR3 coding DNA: TGTGCCAGCAGCTTAGACGGCACTAGCTTCCACGAGCAGTACTTC. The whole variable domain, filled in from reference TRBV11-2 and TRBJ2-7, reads EAGVAQSPRYKIIEKRQSVAFWCNPISGHATLYWYQQILGQGPKLLIQFQNNGVVDDSQLPKDRFSAERLKGVDSTLKIQPAKLEDSAVYLCASSLDGTSFHEQYFGPGTRLTVT.